This entry is about one T cell receptor beta chain. Its antigen target is currently unknown. Per-nucleotide qualities are absent, and no much larger clonotype sits a single base away. Reading from cysteine to phenylalanine, the CDR3 counts 14 amino acids. The kept DNA is CDR3 alone, 42 bases in frame from the first base. V lost 5 bases and J lost 4 bases, and the count of bases not matched to a germline gene is 7. The germline V gene specifies SGHTA as CDR1 and FQGNSA as CDR2. This sample was taken from a study of blood T cell repertoires in COVID-19 (dated by TCRdb to about 2020). In the study overall: The collaborator samples originated in the United States, Italy and Spain and spanned the acute and convalescent phases of COVID-19. The prospective study material was composed of cDNA or gDNA derived from T cells, B-cell-depleted T cells, or PBMCs. Subjects who had been exposed to COVID-19, were actively infected with it, or had recovered from it provided the deeply sampled blood TCRbeta repertoires that made up the dataset. The repertoires were made available in a free public database intended to serve as a resource for research on the immune response to SARS-CoV-2. The samples were drawn from two sources: the first 160 participants of the ongoing ImmuneRACE study, and about 1,300 subjects contributed by 6 global collaborators. A de-identified subject ID, COVID-19 status, age in years and sex were almost always included in the sample metadata. Where HLA class I and class II types were available, the types were taken from metadata supplied by the sample provider, not from assay-based typing. The paper's findings and limits, for the study overall: The amount of clinical and demographic metadata varied by source and participant and was provided uncurated.

TCRbeta CDR3 regions were amplified from genomic DNA by means of the immunoSEQ Assay, a bias-controlled multiplex PCR. From the authors' description of their analysis: The number of nucleated cells in each sample was estimated by amplification of reference gene primers within the assay. To quantify the absolute abundance of each unique TCRbeta CDR3 rearrangement, sequence reads were collapsed and filtered. For each sample, productive Simpson clonality was calculated by taking the square root of Simpson's diversity index across productive rearrangements. TCRdb's version of the immuneACCESS table is confined to in-frame rearrangements and falls short of the full clone set. An unresolved V gene accounts for under half of the shortfall where checked; the remainder is of unknown origin. Clone size and the V and J calls come from that table; the DNA yielded D and trimming. The sample table shows some 150,000 clones, and more than 80% are seen once. The ten largest account for 5.5% to 7% of the sample.

Collaborating institutions collected whole blood in K2EDTA tubes following their own protocols. For TCRbeta analysis, collaborator samples were shipped as frozen whole blood, as isolated PBMCs, or as DNA extracted from either sample type. The sequence came from a human donor in a cohort sampled during active COVID-19. Rearrangement joined TRBV7-2 to TRBJ2-5, with TRBD2 matching 7 junction bases. The source material was peripheral blood. DNA sequence: TGTGCCAGCAGCCCTATGACTAGCCGAGAGACCCAGTACTTC. Its translation reads: CASSPMTSRETQYF.